These 14 T cell receptor beta chains share one sample of origin, sequenced in a study of beta chain features in type 1 diabetes. Study-level points and caveats: Moderate but significant shortening of TCRB CDR3s was recorded in all four CD4+ subsets from Type 1 diabetes patients.

Of the isolated RNA, all was reverse transcribed, and so the sequenced material was expressed TCRB transcripts. TCRdb's table, derived via immunoSEQ multiplex PCR, lists solely in-frame clones and lacks some. The repertoire has about 650,000 clones, about an eighth of them found once; the top ten carry more than 0.1%. No antigen has been identified for these receptors. Sequencing was done on a sample of naive CD4+ T cells from blood. These receptors came from a young man with type 1 diabetes.

The V and J genes are TRBV18 and TRBJ1-6, with a weak D call TRBD1 (5 bases). Germline values: CDR1 KGHSH, CDR2 LQKENI. V was pared by 3 bases and J by 8 bases, with 14 bases between. This CDR3 spans 15 amino acids. The CDR3 DNA reads TGTGCCAGCTCACCGGGGGAGGCAGGGTATTCACCCCTCCACTTT. Translated, it gives CASSPGEAGYSPLHF.

The V gene is TRBV19, the J gene TRBJ1-6, with 10 nucleotides matching TRBD1. CDR3 length: 15 residues. Germline V CDR1 and CDR2: LNHDA, SQIVND (reference sequence). V gave up 5 bases and J gave up 9 bases; unmatched junction bases: 7. The CDR3 bases are TGTGCCAGTAGTCTTTGGACAGGGGGGGTTTCACCCCTCCACTTT. As protein: CASSLWTGGVSPLHF.

The table lists this clone with a few counts. CDR3 coding DNA: TGCGCCAGCAGCCCCGGGACCACCGCGAACACCGGGGAGCTGTTTTTT. Translated, it gives CASSPGTTANTGELFF. This chain joins TRBV5-1 and TRBJ2-2; D may match TRBD1 or TRBD2 (5 bases each). The CDR3 has 16 amino acids. V shed 4 bases and J shed 0 bases, with 13 bases lying between them. The V gene's germline CDR1 is SGHRS and CDR2 YFSETQ.

The table lists this clone with a few counts. J is TRBJ2-5 and V is TRBV7-8; D unresolved. V was clipped by 1 base and J by 0 bases, with 6 bases between them. The CDR3 consists of 14 residues. The germline V gene encodes CDR1 SGHVS and CDR2 FQNEAQ. CDR3 region: CASSLEGYQETQYF. CDR3 nucleotides: TGTGCCAGCAGCTTAGAAGGGTACCAAGAGACCCAGTACTTC. The complete variable domain, with remaining parts taken from reference TRBV7-8 and TRBJ2-5, reads GAGVSQSPRYKVAKRGQDVALRCDPISGHVSLFWYQQALGQGPEFLTYFQNEAQLDKSGLPSDRFFAERPEGSVSTLKIQRTQQEDSAVYLCASSLEGYQETQYFGPGTRLLVL.

The chain joins TRBV4-3 to TRBJ2-2, with 7 bases identical to TRBD1. Unmatched junction bases numbered 6, after V lost 1 base and J lost 1 base. In germline, CDR1 is LGHNA, CDR2 YSLEER. The CDR3 length is 17 residues. The CDR3 nucleotides are TGCGCCAGCAGCCAAGCCCGGGACAGCGAGAACACCGGGGAGCTGTTTTTT. Protein: CASSQARDSENTGELFF.

This clone has a handful of counts. The V gene is TRBV30, the J gene TRBJ1-5, with D uncertain. The CDR3 has 13 residues. Trimming shortened V by 3 bases and J by 9 bases, and 15 bases separated the two germline ends. Germline CDR1 GTSNPN, CDR2 SVGIG (reference sequence). The CDR3 here is CAWRWRGLGPQHF. CDR3 nucleotide sequence: TGTGCCTGGAGGTGGAGAGGGTTGGGGCCCCAGCATTTT.

The chain links TRBV27 to TRBJ2-7, with TRBD2 matching over 9 bases. This CDR3 spans 13 amino acids. Germline-derived CDR1 and CDR2 are MNHEY and SMNVEV (reference sequence). V lost 3 bases to trimming and J lost 3 bases; unmatched junction nucleotides: 0. The CDR3 nucleotides read TGTGCCAGCAGTTTGCGGGGGGGCTACGAGCAGTACTTC. This translates into CASSLRGGYEQYF.

This clone was detected a few times. The genes are TRBV6-5 and TRBJ2-1, with D hard to call. CDR3 length: 13 amino acids. With 6 bases removed from V and 7 bases from J, the gap between germline ends came to 13 bases. Germline CDR1 is MNHEY and CDR2 is SVGAGI. The CDR3 bases are TGTGCCAGCAGCTCCCAAAGGCGGAATGAGCAGTTCTTC. Its protein is CASSSQRRNEQFF.

The chain combines TRBV14 with TRBJ2-7, with 7 positions matching TRBD1. Germline V lookup: CDR1 SGHDN, CDR2 FVKESK. CDR3 length: 14 residues. Trimming at V came to 4 bases and at J to 5 bases, leaving 8 bases not matched to a gene. Here the CDR3 DNA reads TGTGCCAGCAGCCCCCCGGGACAGTATCACGAGCAGTACTTC. Encoded protein: CASSPPGQYHEQYF.

This rearrangement joins TRBV5-1 to TRBJ2-3, with 10 bases identical to TRBD1. This CDR3 spans 17 amino acids. The germline gives CDR1 SGHRS, CDR2 YFSETQ. Trimming cost V 4 bases and J 0 bases; bases outside gene matches: 8. CDR3 loop: CASSETTGGASTDTQYF. The DNA of the CDR3 is TGCGCCAGCAGCGAAACGACAGGGGGCGCTAGCACAGATACGCAGTATTTT. The whole variable domain, remainder taken from reference TRBV5-1 and TRBJ2-3, is KAGVTQTPRYLIKTRGQQVTLSCSPISGHRSVSWYQQTPGQGLQFLFEYFSETQRNKGNFPGRFSGRQFSNSRSEMNVSTLELGDSALYLCASSETTGGASTDTQYFGPGTRLTVL.

This clone appeared once. The chain joins TRBV5-1 to TRBJ2-3; TRBD2 aligns across 10 bases. V lost 2 bases, J lost 5 bases, and 8 bases stayed unmatched. Germline V gene data show CDR1 as SGHRS and CDR2 as YFSETQ. CDR3 length: 16 amino acids. The CDR3 loop reads CASSLIAGGQGDTQYF. In nucleotides, the CDR3 is TGCGCCAGCAGCTTAATAGCGGGGGGCCAGGGAGATACGCAGTATTTT.

This clone came up a few times. V is TRBV2 and J is TRBJ2-1; 8 bases are shared with TRBD2. The CDR3 has 15 amino acids. CDR1 SNHLY and CDR2 FYNNEI come from the germline V gene. Trimming at V came to 6 bases and at J to 4 bases, leaving 8 bases not matched to a gene. The CDR3 loop is CASRPTSGYYNEQFF. The CDR3 region has the DNA TGTGCCAGCAGACCAACTAGCGGATATTACAATGAGCAGTTCTTC. Looking up the rest from reference TRBV2 and TRBJ2-1 gives the full variable domain: EPEVTQTPSHQVTQMGQEVILRCVPISNHLYFYWYRQILGQKVEFLVSFYNNEISEKSEIFDDQFSVERPDGSNFTLKIRSTKLEDSAMYFCASRPTSGYYNEQFFGPGTRLTVL.

The rearrangement links TRBV29-1 to TRBJ2-7, with 10 nucleotides matching TRBD1. Looked up from germline, CDR1 is SQVTM and CDR2 is ANQGSEA. J lost 5 bases, V lost 4 bases, and 2 bases had no gene match. The CDR3 spans 12 residues. In nucleotides, the CDR3 is TGCAGCGTTGCTGGGACAGGGGACGAGCAGTACTTC. It translates to CSVAGTGDEQYF.

The chain uses TRBV27 and TRBJ2-7; tentative D call: TRBD2 (5 bases). Per germline, CDR1 MNHEY and CDR2 SMNVEV (reference sequence). Trimming shortened V by 0 bases and J by 3 bases, and 18 bases separated the two germline ends. The CDR3 covers 17 residues. CDR3 loop: CASSLSRPGRINYEQYF. The CDR3 coding sequence is TGTGCCAGCAGTTTATCAAGGCCGGGAAGGATAAACTACGAGCAGTACTTC.